Listed here are 27 T cell receptor beta chains from one sample, sequenced in a study of blood T cell repertoires in COVID-19. Profiled with immunoSEQ multiplex PCR; TCRdb holds only in-frame clones, not every one. This sample has 110,000 or so clones, with under 90% found just once. Material for sequencing was peripheral blood. Receptor source: a woman between 45 and 65 years old with acute or convalescent COVID-19.

This sequence joins TRBV5-1 and TRBJ2-7; D is perhaps TRBD1 (5 bases). This CDR3 region has 15 residues. The V gene's germline CDR1 is SGHRS and CDR2 YFSETQ. V dropped 3 bases and J dropped 1 base, with 14 bases sitting between them. CDR3 bases: TGCGCCAGCAGCTACCTTTCTGGGGCTTCCTACGAGCAGTACTTC. Its translation: CASSYLSGASYEQYF. Complete variable domain (other parts from reference TRBV5-1 and TRBJ2-7): KAGVTQTPRYLIKTRGQQVTLSCSPISGHRSVSWYQQTPGQGLQFLFEYFSETQRNKGNFPGRFSGRQFSNSRSEMNVSTLELGDSALYLCASSYLSGASYEQYFGPGTRLTVT.

The rearrangement uses TRBV2 and TRBJ2-1; no definite D call. The germline V gene encodes CDR1 SNHLY and CDR2 FYNNEI. The CDR3 covers 15 residues. V was shortened by 2 bases and J by 3 bases, with 11 bases between the two germline ends. This chain's CDR3 is CASSEPPGYYNEQFF. CDR3 DNA sequence: TGTGCCAGCAGTGAACCGCCCGGGTACTACAATGAGCAGTTCTTC.

This chain links TRBV4-2 with TRBJ1-6, with 8 bases identical to TRBD1. After removal of 0 bases from V and 9 bases from J, the junction contained 10 bases not matched to a gene. The germline V gene encodes CDR1 LGHNA and CDR2 YNFKEQ. CDR3 size: 17 residues. CDR3 sequence: CASSQDIGQGWGSPLHF. The CDR3 DNA follows: TGTGCCAGCAGCCAAGATATAGGACAGGGCTGGGGTTCACCCCTCCACTTT.

The chain recombines TRBV4-1 with TRBJ2-2; D may be TRBD2 (7 bases). The germline V and J ends were trimmed by 8 bases and 6 bases, with 16 bases remaining between them. From germline, CDR1 is MGHRA and CDR2 YSYEKL. The CDR3 runs to 14 residues. The CDR3 DNA is TGCGCCAGCGGATGGGGGGGCTTGGCCGGGGAGCTGTTTTTT. Translation gives CASGWGGLAGELFF.

The chain uses TRBV9 and TRBJ2-5, with 9 bases fitting TRBD2. V shed 0 bases, J shed 3 bases, and the junction held 3 bases outside the gene matches. CDR1 and CDR2 (germline): SGDLS, YYNGEE. CDR3 length equals 15 residues. CDR3 loop: CASSVDPSGEETQYF. In nucleotides, the CDR3 is TGTGCCAGCAGCGTAGACCCTAGCGGGGAAGAGACCCAGTACTTC.

The chain uses TRBV7-3 and TRBJ2-3; 12 bases match TRBD2. The CDR3 loop spans 16 amino acids. V shed 5 bases, J shed 1 base, and the junction held 4 bases outside the gene matches. From germline, CDR1 is SGHTA and CDR2 FQGTGA. The CDR3 reads CASSLRTSGGTDTQYF. CDR3 DNA: TGTGCCAGCAGCCTGCGGACTAGCGGGGGCACAGATACGCAGTATTTT.

The V and J genes are TRBV11-2 and TRBJ2-7; tentative D call: TRBD1 (5 bases). CDR1 and CDR2 (germline): SGHAT, FQNNGV. Trimming removed 5 bases from V and 4 bases from J, with 18 bases in between. The CDR3 spans 15 residues. The CDR3 region has the DNA TGTGCCAGCAGCATGGAAGGGGCCTTCTTTTACGAGCAGTACTTC. Translating gives CASSMEGAFFYEQYF. The full variable domain, rest sourced from reference TRBV11-2 and TRBJ2-7, is EAGVAQSPRYKIIEKRQSVAFWCNPISGHATLYWYQQILGQGPKLLIQFQNNGVVDDSQLPKDRFSAERLKGVDSTLKIQPAKLEDSAVYLCASSMEGAFFYEQYFGPGTRLTVT.

V is TRBV6-4 and J is TRBJ2-1, with a tentative D call TRBD2 (7 bases). The germline V gene encodes CDR1 MRHNA and CDR2 SNTAGT. Trimming shortened V by 2 bases and J by 6 bases, and 14 bases separated the two germline ends. The length of the CDR3 is 15 residues. The CDR3 DNA sequence: TGTGCCAGCAGTGACAGGGGGGGCCTGGGCAATGAGCAGTTCTTC. Its protein is CASSDRGGLGNEQFF.

V usage is TRBV7-2 and J usage is TRBJ1-5, with TRBD1 as a possible D gene (5 bases). CDR3 length equals 14 residues. Germline V gives CDR1 SGHTA, CDR2 FQGNSA. Trimming pared 8 bases from V and 6 bases from J, leaving 17 bases between. The CDR3 bases are TGTGCCAGCGCCCCCTCGCGGGGCACTCAGCCCCAGCATTTT. This codes for CASAPSRGTQPQHF.

The chain has TRBV10-3 and TRBJ1-6; TRBD1 matches 12 bases. This CDR3 is 14 amino acids long. J gave up 9 bases and V 4 bases, and 1 base lay outside the gene matches. CDR1 ENHRY and CDR2 SYGVKD come from the germline V gene. This CDR3 reads CAISGGQGASPLHF. The DNA of the CDR3 is TGTGCCATCAGTGGGGGACAGGGGGCTTCACCCCTCCACTTT.

The chain uses TRBV12-3 or TRBV12-4 and TRBJ1-1; D is ambiguous. Trimming stripped 1 base from V and 3 bases from J, with 6 bases between. There are 13 residues in the CDR3. CDR3 nucleotide sequence: TGTGCCAGCAGTTTAGGTTCGGACACTGAAGCTTTCTTT. It encodes CASSLGSDTEAFF.

The chain has TRBV6-6 and TRBJ2-7; D is unresolved. CDR3 size: 12 residues. Trimming cost V 5 bases and J 1 base, with 6 bases left between them. Germline CDR1 and CDR2: MNHNY and SVGAGI (reference sequence). The CDR3 sequence: CASSLQSYEQYF. DNA for the CDR3: TGTGCCAGCAGTCTCCAATCCTACGAGCAGTACTTC.

The gene calls are TRBV19 and TRBJ1-2; D gene unclear. Germline V gene data show CDR1 as LNHDA and CDR2 as SQIVND (reference sequence). This CDR3 contains 13 residues. V was trimmed by 3 bases and J by 2 bases, leaving 7 bases between them. As DNA, the CDR3 is TGTGCCAGTAGTATTTATGTCAACTATGGCTACACCTTC. Protein product: CASSIYVNYGYTF.

The CDR3 is CASSQWGPNEQFF. DNA of the CDR3: TGTGCCAGCAGCCAATGGGGGCCCAATGAGCAGTTCTTC. The chain links TRBV3-1 (or the pseudogene TRBV3-2) to TRBJ2-1; perhaps TRBD1 as D (6 bases). Germline CDR1 LGHDT, CDR2 YNNKEL (reference sequence). V gave up 2 bases and J gave up 6 bases, with 8 bases separating them. CDR3 size: 13 residues.

In the case of this clone: Other DNA sequences within the sample encode an identical CDR3. CDR3 amino acids: CASSSTGSTDTQYF. CDR3 nucleotide sequence: TGCGCCAGCAGCTCGACGGGAAGCACAGATACGCAGTATTTT. The gene calls are TRBV5-1 and TRBJ2-3; tentatively, D is TRBD2 (5 bases). The CDR3 has 14 amino acids. Germline V gene lookup returns CDR1 SGHRS and CDR2 YFSETQ. The germline V and J ends were trimmed by 3 bases and 0 bases, with 8 bases remaining between them. The variable domain in full, with the rest retrieved from reference TRBV5-1 and TRBJ2-3, is KAGVTQTPRYLIKTRGQQVTLSCSPISGHRSVSWYQQTPGQGLQFLFEYFSETQRNKGNFPGRFSGRQFSNSRSEMNVSTLELGDSALYLCASSSTGSTDTQYFGPGTRLTVL.

The CDR3 DNA follows: TGTGCCAGCAGCTTTTCGACAGGGGATAATTCACCCCTCCACTTT. Translating gives CASSFSTGDNSPLHF. This chain links TRBV5-4 with TRBJ1-6, with 8 positions matching TRBD1. In germline, CDR1 is SGHNT, CDR2 YYREEE (reference sequence). The V segment lost 2 bases and the J segment 5 bases; nucleotides outside the gene matches: 3. CDR3 size: 15 residues.

This rearrangement joins TRBV5-4 to TRBJ1-6, with D uncertain. V lost 4 bases to trimming and J lost 9 bases, with 5 bases between them. This CDR3 contains 11 residues. CDR1 and CDR2 from the germline V gene are SGHNT and YYREEE (reference sequence). In DNA, the CDR3 is TGTGCCAGCAGCCGGGGTTCACCCCTCCACTTT. Translated: CASSRGSPLHF.

The DNA of the CDR3 is TGCGCCAGCAGCTTGATTTTCCTAGATACGCAGTATTTT. Its protein product is CASSLIFLDTQYF. The rearrangement uses TRBV5-1 and TRBJ2-3; D gene ambiguous. The CDR3 is 13 residues long. Germline V gives CDR1 SGHRS, CDR2 YFSETQ. V was trimmed by 1 base and J by 5 bases, leaving 8 bases between them.

This clone was counted a single time. The rearrangement uses TRBV10-2 and TRBJ2-2, with no clear D. Germline CDR1 WSHSY, CDR2 SAAADI. CDR3 length: 15 amino acids. Trimming left V 7 bases short and J 0 bases short, with 12 bases between. The CDR3 DNA follows: TGCGCCAGCAATCGTGGCAGGACGAACACCGGGGAGCTGTTTTTT. Translated: CASNRGRTNTGELFF.

V and J are TRBV5-1 and TRBJ2-5; D perhaps matches TRBD2 (6 bases). Germline values: CDR1 SGHRS, CDR2 YFSETQ. V lost 4 bases and J lost 5, with 12 bases in between. There are 13 residues in the CDR3. The CDR3 nucleotides read TGCGCCAGCAGCCTGGGACTTAGGGAGACCCAGTACTTC. Protein: CASSLGLRETQYF.

The J gene is TRBJ1-2, the V gene TRBV3-1 (or the pseudogene TRBV3-2); 10 nucleotides align to TRBD1. This CDR3 contains 16 residues. V was clipped by 1 base and J by 4 bases; unmatched bases: 6. Germline values: CDR1 LGHDT, CDR2 YNNKEL (reference sequence). CDR3 nucleotides: TGTGCCAGCAGCCAAGGGACAGGGGGAGGCGGCTATGGCTACACCTTC. This codes for CASSQGTGGGGYGYTF.

Here the CDR3 DNA reads TGTGCCAGCAGTTCCAACAGGGGTTTCTATGGCTACACCTTC. As protein: CASSSNRGFYGYTF. The V call is TRBV27, the J call TRBJ1-2, with 7 bases that match TRBD1. After removal of 4 bases from V and 4 bases from J, the junction contained 6 bases not matched to a gene. Germline CDR1 MNHEY, CDR2 SMNVEV (reference sequence). This CDR3 contains 14 residues.

The CDR3 DNA reads TGTGCCAGCAGCCGAGGGACAGGATCCCGGGGGGGCACAGATACGCAGTATTTT. As protein: CASSRGTGSRGGTDTQYF. The chain has TRBV2 and TRBJ2-3, with D perhaps TRBD1 (8 bases). Per germline, CDR1 SNHLY and CDR2 FYNNEI. The CDR3 is made up of 18 amino acids. V lost 6 bases to trimming and J lost 1 base, with 23 bases between them.

The gene calls are TRBV3-1 (or the pseudogene TRBV3-2) and TRBJ2-6; D uncertain. The CDR3 runs to 15 residues. The germline gives CDR1 LGHDT, CDR2 YNNKEL (reference sequence). Trimming left V 5 bases short and J 2 bases short, with 10 bases between. CDR3 region: CASSYLATGANVLTF. CDR3 coding DNA: TGTGCCAGCAGCTATTTAGCCACTGGGGCCAACGTCCTGACTTTC.

The chain is built from TRBV6-5 and TRBJ1-2, with a possible D match to TRBD1 (6 bases). This CDR3 spans 14 amino acids. The V end was cut by 2 bases, the J end by 2 bases, with 9 bases between. CDR1 and CDR2 (germline): MNHEY, SVGAGI. CDR3 DNA sequence: TGTGCCAGCAGTTACAACAGGGTGAACTATGGCTACACCTTC. Protein product: CASSYNRVNYGYTF.

The V and J genes are TRBV6-5 and TRBJ1-2, with 7 bases aligning to TRBD1. This CDR3 has 12 residues. Germline CDR1 MNHEY, CDR2 SVGAGI. Losses at the gene ends were 8 bases for V and 3 bases for J; bases not matched to a gene: 3. The CDR3 spells CASRGGDYGYTF. The CDR3 nucleotides read TGTGCCAGCCGAGGGGGCGACTATGGCTACACCTTC.

The J gene is TRBJ1-2, the V gene TRBV6-5; a weak D match, TRBD1 (5 bases). Germline loops: CDR1 MNHEY, CDR2 SVGAGI. CDR3 length: 16 amino acids. Trimming pared 4 bases from V and 4 bases from J, leaving 19 bases between. CDR3 loop: CASSFSWGGAIYGYTF. Written as DNA, the CDR3 is TGTGCCAGCAGTTTTTCCTGGGGAGGGGCCATCTATGGCTACACCTTC.